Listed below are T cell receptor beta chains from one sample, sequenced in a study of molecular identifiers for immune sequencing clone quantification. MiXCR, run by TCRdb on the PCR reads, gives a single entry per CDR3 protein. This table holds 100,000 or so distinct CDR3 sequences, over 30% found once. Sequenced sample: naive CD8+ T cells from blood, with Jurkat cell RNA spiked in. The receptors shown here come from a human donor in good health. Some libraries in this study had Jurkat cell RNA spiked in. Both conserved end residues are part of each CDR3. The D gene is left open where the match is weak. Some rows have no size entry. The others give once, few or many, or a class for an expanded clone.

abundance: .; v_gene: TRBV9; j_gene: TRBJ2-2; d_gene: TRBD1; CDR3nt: TGTGCCAGCAGCGTGGGGACAGGAAAGACCGGGGAGCTGTTTTTT; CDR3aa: CASSVGTGKTGELFF
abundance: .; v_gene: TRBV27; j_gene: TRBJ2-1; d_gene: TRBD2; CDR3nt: TGTGCCAGTAGTTGGGCGGGGGGCAATGAGCAGTTCTTC; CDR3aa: CASSWAGGNEQFF
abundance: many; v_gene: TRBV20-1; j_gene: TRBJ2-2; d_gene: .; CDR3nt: TGCAGTGCTAGGTGGCAGCGCACCGGGGAGCTGTTTTTT; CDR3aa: CSARWQRTGELFF
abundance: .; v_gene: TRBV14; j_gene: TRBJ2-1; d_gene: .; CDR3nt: TGTGCCAGCAGCCGAAGGGTGGGCAATGAGCAGTTCTTC; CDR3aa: CASSRRVGNEQFF
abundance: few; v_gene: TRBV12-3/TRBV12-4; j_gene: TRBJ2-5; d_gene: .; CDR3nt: TGTGCCAGCAGTTTATTGCGGGGTAGGAGGGAGACCCAGTACTTC; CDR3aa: CASSLLRGRRETQYF
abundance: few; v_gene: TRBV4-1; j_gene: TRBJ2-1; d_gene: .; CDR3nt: TGCGCCAGCAGCCAAGTGGGGCGCAGGGTGGACAATGAGCAGTTCTTC; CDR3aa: CASSQVGRRVDNEQFF
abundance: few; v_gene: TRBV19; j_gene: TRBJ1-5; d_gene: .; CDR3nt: TGTGCCAGTAGTGTCGCCGGGGCCTGGGATCAGCCCCAGCATTTT; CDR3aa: CASSVAGAWDQPQHF
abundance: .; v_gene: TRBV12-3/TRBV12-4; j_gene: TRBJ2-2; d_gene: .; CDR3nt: TGTGCCAGCAGCCCAGGACACCATCCGGCGACCGGGGAGCTGTTTTTT; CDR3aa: CASSPGHHPATGELFF
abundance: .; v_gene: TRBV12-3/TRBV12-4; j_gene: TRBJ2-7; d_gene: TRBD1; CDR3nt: TGTGCCAGCAGCCTCCCCCACAGGGGGCGAAGGTCCTACGAGCGGTACTTC; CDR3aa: CASSLPHRGRRSYERYF
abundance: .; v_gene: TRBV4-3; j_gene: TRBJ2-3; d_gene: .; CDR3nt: TGCGCCAGCAGCCAAGAACAGGCCGCAGATACGCAGTATTTT; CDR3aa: CASSQEQAADTQYF
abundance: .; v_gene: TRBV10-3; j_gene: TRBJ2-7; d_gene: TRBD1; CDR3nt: TGTGCCATCAGTGAGTCGGGGACAGGGAACTACGAGCAGTACTTC; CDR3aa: CAISESGTGNYEQYF
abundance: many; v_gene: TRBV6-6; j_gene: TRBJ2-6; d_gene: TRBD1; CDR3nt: TGTGCCGTAGAACAGGGGGCGCATGGGGCCAACGTCCTGACTTTC; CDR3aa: CAVEQGAHGANVLTF
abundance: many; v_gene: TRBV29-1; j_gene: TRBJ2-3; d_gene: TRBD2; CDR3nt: TGCAGCGTTGGTGTAGCGGGCATACCTACTAGCACAGATACGCAGTATTTT; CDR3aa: CSVGVAGIPTSTDTQYF
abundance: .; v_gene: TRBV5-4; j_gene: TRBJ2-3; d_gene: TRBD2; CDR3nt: TGTGCCAGCAGCTTTGAACCGGGACTAGCGGGAGGGCCGAGGACAGATACGCAGTATTTT; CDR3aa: CASSFEPGLAGGPRTDTQYF
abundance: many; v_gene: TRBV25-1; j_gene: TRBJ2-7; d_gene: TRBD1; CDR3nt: TGTGCCAGCAGTGAATATAAACAGGACAGGGCCGAGCAGTACTTC; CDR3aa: CASSEYKQDRAEQYF
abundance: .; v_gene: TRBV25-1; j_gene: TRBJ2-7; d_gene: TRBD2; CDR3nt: TGTGCCAGCCCTGGGGAAGACAGGTGGGGACTAGAGTCCTACGAGCAGTACTTC; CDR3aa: CASPGEDRWGLESYEQYF
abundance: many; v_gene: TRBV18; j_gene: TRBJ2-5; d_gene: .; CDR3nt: TGTGCCAGATCCGGCAGGGCCCAAGAGACCCAGTACTTC; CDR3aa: CARSGRAQETQYF
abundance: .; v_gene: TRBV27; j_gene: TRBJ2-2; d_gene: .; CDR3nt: TGTGCCAGCAGTTTTGGCCATTACACCGGGGAGCTGTCTTTT; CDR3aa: CASSFGHYTGELSF
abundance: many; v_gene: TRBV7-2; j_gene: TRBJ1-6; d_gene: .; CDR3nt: TGTGCCAGCAGCTCCCTCCTTAAGACCCTGACGAATAATTCACCCCTCCACTTT; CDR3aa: CASSSLLKTLTNNSPLHF
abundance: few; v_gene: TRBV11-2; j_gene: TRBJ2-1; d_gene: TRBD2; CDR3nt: TGTGCCAGCAGCGGGACTAGCGGCAATGAGCAGTTCTTC; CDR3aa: CASSGTSGNEQFF
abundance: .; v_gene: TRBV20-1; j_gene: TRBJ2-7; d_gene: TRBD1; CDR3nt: TGCAGTGCTAGAGATCAAAGGACAGGCCTGTTAGAGCAGTACTTC; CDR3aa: CSARDQRTGLLEQYF
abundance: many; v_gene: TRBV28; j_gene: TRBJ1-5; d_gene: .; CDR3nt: TGTGCCAGCAGTTTATGGGTTGGGGGTGAGCCCCAGCATTTT; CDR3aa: CASSLWVGGEPQHF
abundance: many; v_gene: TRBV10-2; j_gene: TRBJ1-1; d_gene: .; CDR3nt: TGCGCCAGCAGTGCAAGTAACACTGAAGCTTTCTTT; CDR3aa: CASSASNTEAFF